This record covers a single T cell receptor beta chain. Healthy donors matched for age and sex were used as controls. This specimen comes from a study of CD8 T cells in Susac syndrome. Germline lookup yields CDR1 LGHDT and CDR2 YNNKEL (reference sequence). This CDR3 contains 12 residues. Trimming shortened V by 4 bases and J by 3 bases, and 4 bases separated the two germline ends. With random hexamers, roughly 0.45 to 1 ug RNA was reverse transcribed. TCRdb redid the calling of the immunoSEQ multiplex PCR reads with MiXCR, one entry per CDR3 protein. Seen here are 150,000 or so distinct CDR3 sequences, about 92% observed once, and the top ten hold more than 0.07%.

The source material was CD4+ T cells from PBMCs. This chain links TRBV3-1 with TRBJ1-3; no definite D call. This TCR derives from a human donor in good health. CDR3 DNA: TGTGCCAGCAGCCGCGTTGGAAACACCATATATTTT. Its protein product is CASSRVGNTIYF.